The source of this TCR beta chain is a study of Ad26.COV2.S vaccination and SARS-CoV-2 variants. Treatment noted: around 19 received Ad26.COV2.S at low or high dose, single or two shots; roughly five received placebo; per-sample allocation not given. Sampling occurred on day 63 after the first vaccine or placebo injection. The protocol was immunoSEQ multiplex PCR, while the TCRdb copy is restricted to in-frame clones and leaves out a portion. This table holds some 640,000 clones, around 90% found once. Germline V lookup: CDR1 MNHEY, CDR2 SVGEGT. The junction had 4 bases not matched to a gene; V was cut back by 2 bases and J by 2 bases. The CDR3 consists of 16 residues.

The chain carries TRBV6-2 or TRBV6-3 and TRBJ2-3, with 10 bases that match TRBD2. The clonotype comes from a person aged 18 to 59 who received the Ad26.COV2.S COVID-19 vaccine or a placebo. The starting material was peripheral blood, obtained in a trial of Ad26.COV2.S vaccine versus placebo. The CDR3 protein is CASSYQLAGLTDTQYF. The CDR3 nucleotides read TGTGCCAGCAGTTACCAACTAGCGGGGCTCACAGATACGCAGTATTTT.